This record looks at one T cell receptor (beta chain) sequence and its context. This clonotype came up a few times. The antigen this receptor binds is unknown. Per-nucleotide qualities are absent, and no much larger clonotype sits a single base away. Trimming removed 5 bases from V and 7 bases from J; the gene matches leave 12 bases unexplained. CDR1 SGHTA and CDR2 FQGNSA are derived from the germline V gene. From the cysteine up to the phenylalanine, the CDR3 has a length of 15 residues. Only the CDR3 DNA stays, 45 bases, in frame from base 1. The run used an Illumina HiSeq 2500. Quantitative 5'-RACE with molecular barcodes was the method used to prepare the TCR beta libraries. As for how the authors treated the data: Disease-linked TCR variants were identified with a new computational method built on a probabilistic model of VDJ rearrangement. In TCRdb, the public reads were trimmed at Q25 with fastp and aligned with MiXCR, with productive beta chains retained. Rows with a matching CDR3 protein are joined into one entry that keeps the most common DNA and genes. These V and J calls originate from TCRdb's pipeline instead of the authors' own analysis. The sample table holds 150,000 to 200,000 distinct CDR3 sequences, of which roughly 13% were seen once. The top ten clonotypes cover about 17% of the sample.

This sample is drawn from a study of CD8 T cells in ankylosing spondylitis (dated by TCRdb to the late 2010s). Describing the broader study: T cell receptor beta repertoires were profiled in healthy donors and ankylosing spondylitis patients so that disease-linked TCR variants could be found. The full study cohort was made up of about 24 ankylosing spondylitis patients and roughly 98 healthy donors. Peripheral blood samples were taken, and synovial fluid was additionally collected from ankylosing spondylitis patients. Study-wide conclusions, independent of this receptor: The disease-linked clones showed a CD8+ phenotype and occurred at relatively low frequencies in peripheral blood. According to the report, matched synovial fluid samples from ankylosing spondylitis patients were significantly enriched for the disease-linked clones. Some of the motif variants had been reported before in the synovial fluid and blood of reactive arthritis patients, a finding that suggests common disease-initiation mechanisms. Blood from ankylosing spondylitis patients appeared to be characterized by a TCR beta motif made up of seven or eight highly homologous amino acid variants.

What was sequenced was blood, either unsorted or a sorted T cell fraction (not recorded which). The rearrangement joined TRBV7-2 to TRBJ1-1; 8 junctional bases match TRBD1. This clonotype was obtained from a male donor with ankylosing spondylitis or in good health (not recorded which). The base sequence is TGTGCCAGCAGCCCCTACAGGACAGGGACGGGTGAAGCTTTCTTT. This sequence encodes CASSPYRTGTGEAFF.